These 29 T cell receptor beta chains came from one sample sequenced in a study of blood T cell repertoires in COVID-19. Only in-frame clones appear in the TCRdb table, and some are missing; sequencing was by immunoSEQ multiplex PCR. The repertoire has 200,000 or so clones, roughly 84% of them found once; the top ten carry 2.9%. Input material: peripheral blood. The receptor set was obtained from a man aged 45-60 years who had recovered from COVID-19.

The chain employs TRBV15 and TRBJ1-2, with 10 bases identical to TRBD1. The V gene's germline CDR1 is LNHNV and CDR2 YYDKDF (reference sequence). This CDR3 is built from 15 residues. Trimming took 2 bases from V and 7 from J; bases not matched to a gene: 7. The CDR3 DNA reads as TGTGCCACCAGCAGATCCGGGACAGGGGAGCGTGGCTACACCTTC. Residues: CATSRSGTGERGYTF.

This clone was recorded once. J is TRBJ1-5 and V is TRBV6-2 or TRBV6-3; 7 bases are shared with TRBD1. Unmatched junction bases numbered 14, after V lost 2 bases and J lost 4 bases. The CDR3 runs to 18 residues. CDR1 and CDR2 (germline): MNHEY, SVGEGT. The CDR3: CASSYPTGLGGGNQPQHF. The CDR3 coding sequence is TGTGCCAGCAGTTACCCGACAGGGCTGGGGGGTGGTAATCAGCCCCAGCATTTT.

This sequence joins TRBV5-1 and TRBJ1-1; 10 bases align to TRBD1. This CDR3 region has 16 residues. Trimming cost V 4 bases and J 3 bases; bases outside gene matches: 9. Germline CDR1 reads SGHRS; CDR2 reads YFSETQ. The CDR3 DNA reads TGCGCCAGCAGCCTCCGGGACAGGGGAATTGACACTGAAGCTTTCTTT. Residues: CASSLRDRGIDTEAFF.

In its sample, this clone was seen once. V is TRBV10-3 and J is TRBJ2-3; a possible D gene is TRBD2 (5 bases). Germline V CDR1 and CDR2: ENHRY, SYGVKD. The CDR3 contains 15 residues. V shed 4 bases and J shed 0 bases, with 11 bases lying between them. CDR3 nucleotide sequence: TGTGCCATCAGTGCAGGCAGGACTAGCACAGATACGCAGTATTTT. This sequence encodes CAISAGRTSTDTQYF.

The rearrangement links TRBV24-1 to TRBJ2-1; 7 bases fit TRBD2. CDR1 is KGHDR and CDR2 is SFDVKD in the germline V gene. J lost 3 bases, V lost 2 bases, and 6 bases had no gene match. CDR3 length: 16 residues. CDR3 in DNA: TGTGCCACCAGTGATTCCAGCCGCGGGGGCTACAATGAGCAGTTCTTC. Protein: CATSDSSRGGYNEQFF.

This clone has just one count. The CDR3 here is CASSPDSLYYEQYF. The CDR3 coding sequence is TGTGCCAGTAGTCCGGACAGTTTATACTACGAGCAGTACTTC. V gene TRBV19 combines with J gene TRBJ2-7; D is perhaps TRBD1 (6 bases). Trimming stripped 5 bases from V and 3 bases from J, with 14 bases between. CDR3 length equals 14 residues. The germline gives CDR1 LNHDA, CDR2 SQIVND (reference sequence).

CDR3 sequence reads: CASRAGQGASGYTF. Written as DNA, the CDR3 is TGTGCCAGCAGGGCGGGACAGGGGGCGAGTGGCTACACCTTC. This chain uses TRBV28 with TRBJ1-2; 12 bases agree with TRBD1. V lost 6 bases to trimming and J lost 7 bases; unmatched junction nucleotides: 6. The CDR3 is 14 residues long. The germline gives CDR1 MDHEN, CDR2 SYDVKM.

The V and J genes are TRBV2 and TRBJ2-3; D is possibly TRBD2 (5 bases). CDR1 is SNHLY, CDR2 FYNNEI, per germline. This CDR3 is 14 amino acids long. Trimming took 4 bases from V and 0 from J, leaving 8 bases between them. This chain's CDR3 is CASSASQSTDTQYF. The CDR3 DNA reads TGTGCCAGCAGTGCTAGCCAAAGCACAGATACGCAGTATTTT. Combining the CDR3 with reference TRBV2 and TRBJ2-3 gives the whole variable domain EPEVTQTPSHQVTQMGQEVILRCVPISNHLYFYWYRQILGQKVEFLVSFYNNEISEKSEIFDDQFSVERPDGSNFTLKIRSTKLEDSAMYFCASSASQSTDTQYFGPGTRLTVL.

The chain employs TRBV28 and TRBJ2-7, with 8 bases that match TRBD2. V was clipped by 7 bases and J by 7 bases; unmatched bases: 9. CDR3 length equals 13 residues. Germline V gene data show CDR1 as MDHEN and CDR2 as SYDVKM. As DNA, the CDR3 is TGTGCCAGCACACGGGGGGGCGTAAATGAGCAGTACTTC. Translating it yields CASTRGGVNEQYF. The variable domain in full, completed from reference TRBV28 and TRBJ2-7, reads DVKVTQSSRYLVKRTGEKVFLECVQDMDHENMFWYRQDPGLGLRLIYFSYDVKMKEKGDIPEGYSVSREKKERFSLILESASTNQTSMYLCASTRGGVNEQYFGPGTRLTVT.

The gene calls are TRBV10-3 and TRBJ1-1; 9 bases line up with TRBD1. The germline gives CDR1 ENHRY, CDR2 SYGVKD. V was clipped by 5 bases and J by 1 base; unmatched bases: 5. The CDR3 spans 15 residues. The CDR3: CAISPGTGTNTEAFF. The CDR3 coding sequence is TGTGCCATCAGTCCCGGGACAGGGACGAACACTGAAGCTTTCTTT.

DNA of the CDR3: TGTGCCAGCAGTCTGTACAGGGTCGCAACTAATGAAAAACTGTTTTTT. Its translation: CASSLYRVATNEKLFF. The V gene is TRBV28, the J gene TRBJ1-4, with D possibly matching TRBD1 (6 bases). Trimming removed 5 bases from V and 0 bases from J, with 13 bases in between. The CDR3 is made up of 16 amino acids. CDR1 MDHEN and CDR2 SYDVKM come from the germline V gene.

The count of this clone is one. This chain connects TRBV28 to TRBJ2-7; TRBD2 matches at 7 bases. Germline V CDR1 and CDR2: MDHEN, SYDVKM. J was trimmed by 4 bases and V by 7 bases; bases with no gene match: 7. This CDR3 has 13 residues. This chain's CDR3 is CASKSGNSYEQYF. CDR3 sequence (DNA): TGTGCCAGCAAAAGCGGGAACTCGTACGAGCAGTACTTC.

This clone was seen just once. The rearrangement uses TRBV27 and TRBJ2-2, with TRBD2 matching 10 bases. The germline gives CDR1 MNHEY, CDR2 SMNVEV (reference sequence). The CDR3 extends over 17 amino acids. Trimming at V came to 1 base and at J to 1 base, leaving 3 bases not matched to a gene. CDR3 nucleotides: TGTGCCAGCAGTTTATGGGCTAGCGGGAGGAACACCGGGGAGCTGTTTTTT. Translating gives CASSLWASGRNTGELFF.

V and J are TRBV11-3 and TRBJ2-3; D might be TRBD2 (6 bases). V was trimmed by 5 bases and J by 4 bases, leaving 16 bases between them. Germline CDR1 is SGHNT and CDR2 is YENEEA. The CDR3 runs to 15 residues. The chain's CDR3 is CASSGRDSLADTQYF. Here the CDR3 DNA reads TGTGCCAGCAGCGGCCGGGACTCCCTCGCAGATACGCAGTATTTT.

The J gene is TRBJ1-1, the V gene TRBV10-3; perhaps TRBD1 as D (5 bases). The CDR3 sequence is 13 residues long. V lost 6 bases to trimming and J lost 1 base, with 9 bases between them. CDR1 ENHRY and CDR2 SYGVKD come from the germline V gene. The CDR3 DNA sequence: TGTGCCATCAGAGACAGATCGAACACTGAAGCTTTCTTT. This translates into CAIRDRSNTEAFF.

In DNA form, the CDR3 reads TGTGCCACCAGTGATTTGGGGGCCCCCGGGGAGCTGTTTTTT. Amino acid sequence: CATSDLGAPGELFF. J is TRBJ2-2 and V is TRBV24-1; a weak D match, TRBD1 (5 bases). The CDR3 sequence is 14 residues long. Trimming cost V 0 bases and J 6 bases, with 7 bases left between them. CDR1 is KGHDR, CDR2 SFDVKD, per germline.

The chain uses TRBV5-4 and TRBJ2-7, with 7 positions matching TRBD2. CDR3 length: 15 residues. The trim removed 4 bases at V and 3 bases at J, leaving 10 bases unmatched. Looked up from germline, CDR1 is SGHNT and CDR2 is YYREEE (reference sequence). CDR3 sequence: CASSPRASGDYEQYF. CDR3 DNA sequence: TGTGCCAGCAGCCCCCGGGCTAGCGGAGACTACGAGCAGTACTTC.

In nucleotides, the CDR3 is TGTGCCAGCAGCGTAGGGGGACTTCTACACACCGGGGAGCTGTTTTTT. It translates to CASSVGGLLHTGELFF. The chain combines TRBV9 with TRBJ2-2, with TRBD2 as a possible D gene (6 bases). The CDR3 loop spans 16 amino acids. Looked up from germline, CDR1 is SGDLS and CDR2 is YYNGEE. V lost 0 bases and J 3 bases, leaving 12 bases between the germline ends.

The rearrangement uses TRBV4-1 and TRBJ1-6; the D gene is possibly TRBD1 (5 bases). There are 17 residues in the CDR3. V gave up 0 bases and J gave up 6 bases, with 15 bases separating them. Germline-derived CDR1 and CDR2 are MGHRA and YSYEKL. CDR3 sequence (DNA): TGCGCCAGCAGCCAAGAGGGCCGGGGGATTAGTAATTCACCCCTCCACTTT. Translation gives CASSQEGRGISNSPLHF.

This chain joins TRBV20-1 and TRBJ2-3; 9 bases agree with TRBD2. With 3 bases clipped from V and 6 bases from J, the junction kept 10 bases outside the gene matches. Germline V lookup: CDR1 DFQATT, CDR2 SNEGSKA (reference sequence). The CDR3 spans 15 residues. The CDR3 DNA follows: TGCAGTGCTAGTATGGTAGCGGGAGTTTTGGATACGCAGTATTTT. Its protein product is CSASMVAGVLDTQYF.

The chain's CDR3 is CASSLILLRGRDYGYTF. DNA of the CDR3: TGTGCCAGCAGTTTAATTTTACTAAGGGGGCGTGACTATGGCTACACCTTC. The rearrangement uses TRBV28 and TRBJ1-2; 7 bases fit TRBD1. The CDR3 totals 17 residues. Germline CDR1 reads MDHEN; CDR2 reads SYDVKM. J was trimmed by 3 bases and V by 2 bases; bases with no gene match: 12.

The chain combines TRBV7-9 with TRBJ1-5; TRBD1 is a possible D gene (6 bases). The ends were cut back, 4 bases at V and 6 bases at J, with 13 bases in the middle. The CDR3 spans 14 residues. Germline lookup yields CDR1 SEHNR and CDR2 FQNEAQ (reference sequence). The CDR3 nucleotides read TGTGCCAGCAGCTGGGGGCTGACGGCTCAGCCCCAGCATTTT. Residues: CASSWGLTAQPQHF. The full variable domain, its missing parts supplied by reference TRBV7-9 and TRBJ1-5, is DTGVSQNPRHKITKRGQNVTFRCDPISEHNRLYWYRQTLGQGPEFLTYFQNEAQLEKSRLLSDRFSAERPKGSFSTLEIQRTEQGDSAMYLCASSWGLTAQPQHFGDGTRLSIL.

This chain joins TRBV3-1 (or the pseudogene TRBV3-2) and TRBJ2-7; TRBD2 might be the D (5 bases). Germline V lookup: CDR1 LGHDT, CDR2 YNNKEL (reference sequence). V gave up 5 bases and J gave up 2 bases, with 16 bases separating them. The CDR3 has 15 residues. CDR3 residues: CASSWGVGGAYEQYF. The CDR3 coding sequence is TGTGCCAGCAGCTGGGGAGTGGGCGGTGCCTACGAGCAGTACTTC.

Only one count was recorded for this clone. The chain employs TRBV6-6 and TRBJ1-1; no clear D. The V end lost 4 bases, the J end lost 9 bases, and 6 bases lay between the germline ends. The length of the CDR3 is 10 residues. Germline-derived CDR1 and CDR2 are MNHNY and SVGAGI (reference sequence). This CDR3 reads CASSFPKAFF. The DNA of the CDR3 is TGTGCCAGCAGTTTCCCCAAAGCTTTCTTT.

This clone was recorded a few times. CDR3 in DNA: TGCAGCGTTGAGGGACTAGGCGGATCCTACGAGCAGTACTTC. Translated: CSVEGLGGSYEQYF. The chain carries TRBV29-1 and TRBJ2-7; TRBD2 matches 8 bases. V lost 3 bases and J lost 1; bases outside the gene matches: 5. The CDR3 runs 14 residues. Germline loops: CDR1 SQVTM, CDR2 ANQGSEA.

This chain uses TRBV18 with TRBJ2-5; 11 positions agree with TRBD2. The V segment lost 0 bases and the J segment 4 bases; nucleotides outside the gene matches: 4. Germline CDR1 is KGHSH and CDR2 is LQKENI. The CDR3 length is 16 residues. The CDR3 here is CASSPPTGLAGETQYF. In DNA, the CDR3 is TGTGCCAGCTCACCACCTACAGGACTAGCGGGAGAGACCCAGTACTTC.

This clone was seen only once. The chain carries TRBV5-1 and TRBJ2-1; 9 bases match TRBD1. From germline, CDR1 is SGHRS and CDR2 YFSETQ. This CDR3 is 17 amino acids long. Trimming removed 4 bases from V and 7 bases from J; junction bases left unmatched: 15. The CDR3 DNA reads as TGCGCCAGCAGCCCCCAAACGGTACGGGGACAGGGTAATGAGCAGTTCTTC. It specifies CASSPQTVRGQGNEQFF.

This clone was counted a few times. The chain uses TRBV19 and TRBJ2-1; D gene unclear. CDR1 LNHDA and CDR2 SQIVND come from the germline V gene (reference sequence). V lost 5 bases and J 10 bases, leaving 15 bases between the germline ends. The CDR3 runs 13 residues. The CDR3, as DNA: TGTGCCAGTAGTGGCTCTGGCGTCAGGGAGCAGTTCTTC. Encoded protein: CASSGSGVREQFF.

V gene TRBV29-1 combines with J gene TRBJ2-7, with TRBD1 as a possible D gene (5 bases). CDR3 length: 13 residues. The V gene lost 7 bases and the J gene lost 0 bases, with 13 bases spanning the gap. CDR1 and CDR2 (germline): SQVTM, ANQGSEA. As DNA, the CDR3 is TGCAGCGCTCTGACAGAGGACTCCTACGAGCAGTACTTC. It is translated as CSALTEDSYEQYF.